The clone carrying this TCR beta chain was detected a few times. Its antigen remains unidentified. The whole isolated RNA underwent reverse transcription, so sequencing captured expressed TCRB transcripts. Assay: immunoSEQ multiplex PCR; the TCRdb copy retains only in-frame clones and omits some. Altogether hundreds of thousands of clones are present, about an eighth being singletons, with the ten largest covering 0.035% to 0.04%. These data originate in a study of beta chain features in type 1 diabetes. The V end was cut by 2 bases, the J end by 3 bases, with 10 bases between. This CDR3 region has 14 residues. Germline CDR1 and CDR2: SGHTA and FQGNSA. Points from the study as a whole: Whether TCRB rearrangement is influenced by HLA type was left unresolved in this analysis. Cells that show high TCR expression could be over-represented by cDNA sequencing. Type 1 diabetes patients had moderately but significantly shorter TCRB CDR3s in all four CD4+ subsets.

Cells sorted by CD45RO/CCR7/CD25/CD127/CD95/CD27 comprised CD4+ naive, central memory, regulatory and stem cell-like memory cells. What was sequenced was naive CD4+ T cells from blood. The rearrangement uses TRBV7-2 and TRBJ1-1; D might be TRBD1 (5 bases). This TCR was recovered from a man younger than 35 with type 1 diabetes. In DNA, the CDR3 is TGTGCCAGCAGCTTAATTGGGGCTCACACTGAAGCTTTCTTT. Its protein is CASSLIGAHTEAFF.